The 2 T cell receptor beta chains below all came from one sample that was sequenced in a study of T cell changes during pregnancy in multiple sclerosis. Libraries were prepared by immunoSEQ multiplex PCR; TCRdb keeps only in-frame clonotypes and omits some of them. The profile shows about 64,000 clones, less than 95% of them singletons. This specimen consisted of peripheral blood, obtained in the second trimester of pregnancy. The receptor source for this set is a female donor in good health, enrolled as a control in a pregnancy study.

The chain couples TRBV19 to TRBJ1-4, with D perhaps TRBD1 (6 bases). The CDR3 is made up of 16 amino acids. The germline V and J ends were trimmed by 4 bases and 0 bases, with 12 bases remaining between them. Germline V gives CDR1 LNHDA, CDR2 SQIVND (reference sequence). CDR3 nucleotide sequence: TGTGCCAGTAGTAGGATTACAGGGACAACTAATGAAAAACTGTTTTTT. As protein: CASSRITGTTNEKLFF.

This clone was seen only once. Written as DNA, the CDR3 is TGTGCCAGCAGTGAATTCTATAAGGGACAGGGAGGGGGTATTCGTTATACGCAGTATTTT. It translates to CASSEFYKGQGGGIRYTQYF. The rearrangement uses TRBV6-1 and TRBJ2-3, with 9 bases that match TRBD1. The V gene end was trimmed by 2 bases and the J gene end by 7 bases; junction bases not matched to a gene: 22. The CDR3 sequence is 20 residues long. CDR1 is MNHNS, CDR2 SASEGT, per germline.